This T cell receptor (beta chain) was documented in a study of radiation and T cells in renal cell carcinoma. Study context: Nephrectomy followed 15 Gy stereotactic body radiation by 4 weeks. Study outcomes and limitations: Top tumor clonotypes rose in blood 2 weeks post-radiation, then contracted. Without pretreatment biopsies, baseline tumor clonotype presence was undetermined.

This CDR3 contains 15 residues. Germline CDR1 MNHEY, CDR2 SVGAGI. V lost 5 bases, J lost 5 bases, and 5 bases stayed unmatched. As to this clone: The antigen is undetermined.

Time point described: baseline pretreatment blood. Noted treatment: 15 Gy SBRT to primary tumor, nephrectomy 4 weeks later. The tumor was a clear cell renal cell carcinoma. Method: immunoSEQ multiplex PCR; TCRdb's copy keeps in-frame clones and lacks some. The data contain 150,000 or so clones, 88% of them seen just once; the ten biggest clones take up around 4.4%. V is TRBV6-5 and J is TRBJ2-3; 12 bases fit TRBD2. Sequences were derived from blood, sampled from a patient whose treatment included radiotherapy and nephrectomy. The clonotype comes from a woman aged 70-85 years with renal cell carcinoma. CDR3 bases: TGTGCCAGCAGTCCTAGGACTAGCGGGGAAGATACGCAGTATTTT. Amino acids: CASSPRTSGEDTQYF.